The clone carrying this T cell receptor beta chain came up many times. Its antigen is still unknown. These data originate in a study of T cells in Graves' hyperthyroidism and ophthalmopathy. It was RNA transcripts that yielded the amplified TCR beta CDR3 regions. First-round RT-PCR of the TCR CDR3 relied on the HTBI primer set. From the multiplex PCR reads, TCRdb called clonotypes with MiXCR, one entry per CDR3 protein. The sample carries around 290,000 distinct CDR3 sequences, roughly 13% recorded once. Study results and caveats: Ophthalmopathy, which appeared later, was predicted by the model a median 6.5 months before onset.

Germline CDR1 is SNHLY and CDR2 is FYNNEI. The V and J ends lost 6 bases and 3 bases respectively, with 12 bases between them. The CDR3 has 14 amino acids. This clonotype was obtained from a woman between 40 and 55 years old with Graves' hyperthyroidism. The gene calls are TRBV2 and TRBJ1-5; D gene unclear. Source material: blood. The CDR3 DNA follows: TGTGCCAGCAGCCGGACCCGCTCCAATCAGCCCCAGCATTTT. Encoded protein: CASSRTRSNQPQHF.